This T cell receptor (beta chain) was sequenced in a study of breast tumors, draining lymph nodes, adjacent tissues. With 3 bases removed from V and 8 bases from J, the gap between germline ends came to 19 bases. The CDR3 totals 15 residues. CDR1 SGHNT and CDR2 YENEEA come from the germline V gene. In TCRdb, the multiplex PCR reads were re-called with MiXCR into one record per CDR3 protein. The sample holds approximately 150,000 distinct CDR3 sequences, around a third seen once. Broader study findings: Findings are consistent with lymph node origin and intratumoral expansion of most tumor T cells.

Axillary draining lymph nodes of breast cancer patients supplied the node samples. Of note for this clonotype: What it binds is unknown.

The receptor was isolated from a female donor with breast cancer. Some clones in this sample may be carry-over from other donors' samples. Material: axillary lymph node tissue. The V call is TRBV11-3, the J call TRBJ1-1; perhaps TRBD1 as D (6 bases). The CDR3 loop is CASSLGGKRTGEAFF. The CDR3 DNA follows: TGTGCCAGCAGCTTGGGGGGCAAAAGGACCGGGGAAGCTTTCTTT.